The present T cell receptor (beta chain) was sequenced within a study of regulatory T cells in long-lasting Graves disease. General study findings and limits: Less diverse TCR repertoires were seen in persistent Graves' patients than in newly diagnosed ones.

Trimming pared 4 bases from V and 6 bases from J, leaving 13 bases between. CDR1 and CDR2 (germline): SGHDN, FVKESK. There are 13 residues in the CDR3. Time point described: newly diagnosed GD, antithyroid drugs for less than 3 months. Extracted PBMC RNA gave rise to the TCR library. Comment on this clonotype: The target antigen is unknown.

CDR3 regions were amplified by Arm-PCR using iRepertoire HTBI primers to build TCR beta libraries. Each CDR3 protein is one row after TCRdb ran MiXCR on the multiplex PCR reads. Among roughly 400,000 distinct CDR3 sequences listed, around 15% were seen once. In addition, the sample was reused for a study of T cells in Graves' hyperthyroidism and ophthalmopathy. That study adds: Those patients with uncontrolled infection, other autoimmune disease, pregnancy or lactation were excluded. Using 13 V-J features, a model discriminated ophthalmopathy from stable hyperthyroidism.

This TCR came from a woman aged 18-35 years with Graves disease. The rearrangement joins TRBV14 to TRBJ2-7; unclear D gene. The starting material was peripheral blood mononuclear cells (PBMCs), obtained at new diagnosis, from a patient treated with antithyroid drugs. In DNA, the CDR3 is TGTGCCAGCAGCCTCAATCCCAGGCTCGAGCAGTACTTC. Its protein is CASSLNPRLEQYF. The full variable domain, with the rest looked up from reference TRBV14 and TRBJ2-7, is EAGVTQFPSHSVIEKGQTVTLRCDPISGHDNLYWYRRVMGKEIKFLLHFVKESKQDESGMPNNRFLAERTGGTYSTLKVQPAELEDSGVYFCASSLNPRLEQYFGPGTRLTVT.